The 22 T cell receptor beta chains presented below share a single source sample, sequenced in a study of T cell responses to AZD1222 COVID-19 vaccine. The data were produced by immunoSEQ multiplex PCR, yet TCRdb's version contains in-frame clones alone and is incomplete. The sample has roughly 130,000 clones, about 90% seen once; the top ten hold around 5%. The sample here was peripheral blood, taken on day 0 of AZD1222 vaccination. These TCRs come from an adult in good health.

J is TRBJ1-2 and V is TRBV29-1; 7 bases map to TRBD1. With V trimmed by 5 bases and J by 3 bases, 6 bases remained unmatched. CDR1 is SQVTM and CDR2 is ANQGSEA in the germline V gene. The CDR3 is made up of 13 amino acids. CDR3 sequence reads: CSVIRDSDYGYTF. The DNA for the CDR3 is TGCAGCGTTATTCGGGACAGCGACTATGGCTACACCTTC.

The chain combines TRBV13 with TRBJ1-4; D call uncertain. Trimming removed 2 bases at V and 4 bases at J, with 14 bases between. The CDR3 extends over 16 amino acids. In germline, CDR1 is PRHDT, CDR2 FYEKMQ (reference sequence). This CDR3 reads CASSLRVGFNNEKLFF. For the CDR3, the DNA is TGTGCCAGCAGCTTACGGGTTGGTTTTAATAATGAAAAACTGTTTTTT.

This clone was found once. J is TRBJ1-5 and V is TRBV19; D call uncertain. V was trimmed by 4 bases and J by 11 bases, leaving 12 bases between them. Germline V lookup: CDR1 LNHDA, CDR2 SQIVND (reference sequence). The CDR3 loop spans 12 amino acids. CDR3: CASSTNDWAQHF. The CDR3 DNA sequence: TGTGCCAGTAGTACGAACGACTGGGCCCAGCATTTT.

CDR3 loop: CASSSDGQGYNEQFF. The DNA for the CDR3 is TGTGCCAGCAGCTCTGACGGACAGGGTTACAATGAGCAGTTCTTC. The V gene is TRBV7-2, the J gene TRBJ2-1, with 8 bases matching TRBD1. From germline, CDR1 is SGHTA and CDR2 FQGNSA. CDR3 length equals 15 residues. Trimming removed 4 bases from V and 4 bases from J; junction bases left unmatched: 6.

CDR3: CASSVSKGVTDTQYF. Written as DNA, the CDR3 is TGTGCCAGCAGCGTAAGCAAGGGGGTCACAGATACGCAGTATTTT. The chain has TRBV9 and TRBJ2-3; possible D gene TRBD1, 6 bases. The CDR3 totals 15 residues. Germline V gives CDR1 SGDLS, CDR2 YYNGEE. The ends were cut back, 1 base at V and 2 bases at J, with 11 bases in the middle.

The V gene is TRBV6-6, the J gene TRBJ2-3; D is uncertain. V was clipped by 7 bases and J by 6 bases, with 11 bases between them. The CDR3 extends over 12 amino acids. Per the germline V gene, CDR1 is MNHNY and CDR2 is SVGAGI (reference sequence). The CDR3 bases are TGTGCCAGCACCACCCCTGGCGATACGCAGTATTTT. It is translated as CASTTPGDTQYF.

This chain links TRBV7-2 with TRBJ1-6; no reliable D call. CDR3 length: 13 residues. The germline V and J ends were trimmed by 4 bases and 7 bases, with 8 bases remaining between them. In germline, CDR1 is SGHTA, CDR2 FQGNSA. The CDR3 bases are TGTGCCAGCAGCTCCCCCAGGAATTCACCCCTCCACTTT. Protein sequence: CASSSPRNSPLHF.

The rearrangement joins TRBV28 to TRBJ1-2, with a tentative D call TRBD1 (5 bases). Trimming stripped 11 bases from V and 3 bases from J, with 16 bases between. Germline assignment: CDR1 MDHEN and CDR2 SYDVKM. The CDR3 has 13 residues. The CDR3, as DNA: TGTGCCGCGAGTCAGGGAAGTGACTATGGCTACACCTTC. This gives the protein CAASQGSDYGYTF.

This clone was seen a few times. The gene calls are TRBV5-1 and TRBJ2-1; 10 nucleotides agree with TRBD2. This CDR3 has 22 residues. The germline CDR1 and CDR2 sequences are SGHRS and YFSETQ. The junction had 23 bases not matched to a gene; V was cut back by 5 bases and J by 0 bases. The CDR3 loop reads CASSPDRGPGLARSSSYNEQFF. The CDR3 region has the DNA TGCGCCAGCAGTCCTGACCGGGGGCCGGGACTAGCGCGATCAAGCTCCTACAATGAGCAGTTCTTC.

The DNA for the CDR3 is TGTGCCAGTAGTATAGGAGGCAGTTCTAGCACAGATACGCAGTATTTT. This gives the protein CASSIGGSSSTDTQYF. The chain joins TRBV19 to TRBJ2-3; D remains ambiguous. The germline V and J ends were trimmed by 1 base and 0 bases, with 11 bases remaining between them. The CDR3 spans 16 residues. Germline CDR1 reads LNHDA; CDR2 reads SQIVND (reference sequence).

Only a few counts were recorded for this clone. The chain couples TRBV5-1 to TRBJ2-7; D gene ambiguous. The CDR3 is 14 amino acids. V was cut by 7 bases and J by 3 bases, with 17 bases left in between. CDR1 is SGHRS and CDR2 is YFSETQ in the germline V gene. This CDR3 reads CASGTDGKSYEQYF. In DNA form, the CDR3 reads TGCGCCAGCGGCACGGATGGAAAAAGCTACGAGCAGTACTTC.

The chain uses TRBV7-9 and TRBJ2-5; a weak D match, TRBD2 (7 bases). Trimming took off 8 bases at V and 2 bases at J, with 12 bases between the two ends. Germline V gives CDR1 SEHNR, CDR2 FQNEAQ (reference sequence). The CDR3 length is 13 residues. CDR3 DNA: TGTGCCAGCCGTGGGGGGGCTCAAGAGACCCAGTACTTC. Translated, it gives CASRGGAQETQYF.

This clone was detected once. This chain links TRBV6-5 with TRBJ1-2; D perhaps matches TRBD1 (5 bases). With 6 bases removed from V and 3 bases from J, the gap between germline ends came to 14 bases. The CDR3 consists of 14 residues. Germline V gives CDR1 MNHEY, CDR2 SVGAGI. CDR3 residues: CASSRGVPHYGYTF. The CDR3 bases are TGTGCCAGCAGCCGAGGGGTCCCGCACTATGGCTACACCTTC.

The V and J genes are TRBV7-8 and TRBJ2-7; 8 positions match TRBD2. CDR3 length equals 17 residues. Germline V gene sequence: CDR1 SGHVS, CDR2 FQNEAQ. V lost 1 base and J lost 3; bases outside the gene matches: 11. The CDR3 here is CASSLGASGSLIYEQYF. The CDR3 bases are TGTGCCAGCAGCTTAGGTGCTAGCGGGTCATTAATCTACGAGCAGTACTTC.

CDR3 coding DNA: TGTGCCAGCAGGGAGGGAGACTTCCAAGGGCCCCAGCATTTT. This encodes CASREGDFQGPQHF. The chain is built from TRBV2 and TRBJ1-5; no firm D call. The CDR3 covers 14 residues. Trimming removed 6 bases at V and 9 bases at J, with 18 bases between. The germline V gene encodes CDR1 SNHLY and CDR2 FYNNEI.

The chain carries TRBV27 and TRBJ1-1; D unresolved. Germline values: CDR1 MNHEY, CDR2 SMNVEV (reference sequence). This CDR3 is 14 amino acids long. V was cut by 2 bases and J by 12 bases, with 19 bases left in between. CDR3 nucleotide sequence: TGTGCCAGCAGTTTAACGCCCCGGTCCTTGGAATCTTTCTTT. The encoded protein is CASSLTPRSLESFF.

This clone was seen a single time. CDR3 region: CASSQEFTGPSMNTEAFF. The CDR3 DNA is TGCGCCAGCAGCCAGGAGTTCACGGGGCCTAGCATGAACACTGAAGCTTTCTTT. The V gene is TRBV4-1, the J gene TRBJ1-1; maybe TRBD1 (5 bases). This CDR3 is 18 amino acids long. The V and J ends lost 3 bases and 0 bases respectively, with 20 bases between them. CDR1 MGHRA and CDR2 YSYEKL come from the germline V gene.

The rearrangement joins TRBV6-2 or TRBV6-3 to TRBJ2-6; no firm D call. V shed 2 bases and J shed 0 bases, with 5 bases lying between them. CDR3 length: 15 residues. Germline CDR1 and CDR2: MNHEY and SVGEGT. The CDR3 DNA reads TGTGCCAGCAGTTACGCCAACTCTGGGGCCAACGTCCTGACTTTC. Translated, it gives CASSYANSGANVLTF.

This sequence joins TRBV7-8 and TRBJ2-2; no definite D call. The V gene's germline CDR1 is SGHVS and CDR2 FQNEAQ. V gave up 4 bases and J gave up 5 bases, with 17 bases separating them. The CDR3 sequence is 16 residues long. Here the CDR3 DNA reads TGTGCCAGCAGCTCCCGCCGGAGCACGGTTACCGGGGAGCTGTTTTTT. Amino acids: CASSSRRSTVTGELFF.

The CDR3: CASQGGAGYGYTF. DNA for the CDR3: TGTGCCAGTCAAGGGGGGGCCGGCTATGGCTACACCTTC. The chain joins TRBV28 to TRBJ1-2, with a weak D call TRBD1 (6 bases). Trimming removed 9 bases from V and 4 bases from J, with 15 bases in between. Germline CDR1 reads MDHEN; CDR2 reads SYDVKM. The length of the CDR3 is 13 residues.

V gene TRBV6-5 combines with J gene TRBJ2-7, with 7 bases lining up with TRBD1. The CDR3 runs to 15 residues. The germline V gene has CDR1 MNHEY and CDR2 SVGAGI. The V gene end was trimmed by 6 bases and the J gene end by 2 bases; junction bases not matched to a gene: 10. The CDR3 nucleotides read TGTGCCAGCAGGCGACAGGGTGTGTTTCCCTACGAGCAGTACTTC. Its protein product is CASRRQGVFPYEQYF.

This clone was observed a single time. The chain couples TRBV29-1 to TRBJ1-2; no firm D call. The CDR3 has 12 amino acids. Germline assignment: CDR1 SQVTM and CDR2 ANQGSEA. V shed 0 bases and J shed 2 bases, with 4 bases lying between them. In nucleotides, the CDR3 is TGCAGCGTTGAAGACGGAAACTATGGCTACACCTTC. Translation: CSVEDGNYGYTF.